The rows below give T cell receptor beta chains drawn from one sample of a study of CD8 T cells in ankylosing spondylitis. TCRdb re-called the 5' RACE reads through MiXCR, storing one row per CDR3 protein. The sample carries roughly 230,000 distinct CDR3 sequences, 18% recorded once. Sequencing used blood, either unsorted or a sorted T cell fraction (not recorded which). Source of these receptors: a male donor with ankylosing spondylitis or in good health (not recorded which). Each CDR3 is given with its conserved first and last residue.

j_gene	v_gene	CDR3aa
TRBJ2-1	TRBV20-1	CSASKPTSNEQFF
TRBJ2-3	TRBV4-1	CASSQVLASPGPDTQYF
TRBJ1-6	TRBV11-2	CASSLQQGALQDNSPLHF
TRBJ2-1	TRBV11-2	CASSSGQGLNNEQFF
TRBJ2-2	TRBV20-1	CSAATGVTNTGELFF
TRBJ2-7	TRBV10-3	CAISEGQEYEQYF
TRBJ2-3	TRBV5-6	CASSLLAEGDTQYF
TRBJ2-1	TRBV9	CVSSQKGQGGYNEQFF
TRBJ2-3	TRBV7-6	CASSFTSGREVTDTQYF
TRBJ1-2	TRBV5-4	CASSSTYGDDYGYTF
TRBJ1-6	TRBV28	CASSLLRSSYNSPLHF
TRBJ2-7	TRBV5-1	CASSLPEAYEQYF
TRBJ2-7	TRBV15	CATSPRQGYEQYF
TRBJ2-5	TRBV9	CASSSWAGTSGQETQYF
TRBJ2-3	TRBV7-2	CASSLGVPPNTDTQYF
TRBJ2-1	TRBV29-1	CSVSGGRSYNEQFF
TRBJ2-5	TRBV12-3/TRBV12-4	CASSGQFQETQYF
TRBJ2-3	TRBV7-9	CASSLLAGSTDTQYF
TRBJ2-7	TRBV29-1	CSVEGGQVSSYEQYF
TRBJ1-2	TRBV10-3	CAINGMQGEGYTF
TRBJ2-1	TRBV9	CASSRTSANNEQFF
TRBJ2-7	TRBV28	CASSARLAEAYEQYF
TRBJ2-3	TRBV18	CASSPWDIYTDTQYF
TRBJ2-1	TRBV5-1	CASRAGNYNEQFF
TRBJ2-5	TRBV7-2	CASSFEQTQYF